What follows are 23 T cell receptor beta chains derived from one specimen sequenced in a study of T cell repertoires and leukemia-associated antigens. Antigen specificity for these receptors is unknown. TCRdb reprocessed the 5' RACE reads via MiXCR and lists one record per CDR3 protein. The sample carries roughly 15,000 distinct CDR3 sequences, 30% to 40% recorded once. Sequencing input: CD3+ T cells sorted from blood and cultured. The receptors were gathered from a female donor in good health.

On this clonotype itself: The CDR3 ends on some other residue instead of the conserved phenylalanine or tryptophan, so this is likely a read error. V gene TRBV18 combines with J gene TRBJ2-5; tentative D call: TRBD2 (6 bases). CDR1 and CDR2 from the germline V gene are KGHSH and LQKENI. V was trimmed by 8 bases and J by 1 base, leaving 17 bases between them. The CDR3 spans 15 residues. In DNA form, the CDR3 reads TGTGCCAGCAACCGTGTTAGCGGATTCCAAGAGACCCAGTACCTC. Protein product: CASNRVSGFQETQYL.

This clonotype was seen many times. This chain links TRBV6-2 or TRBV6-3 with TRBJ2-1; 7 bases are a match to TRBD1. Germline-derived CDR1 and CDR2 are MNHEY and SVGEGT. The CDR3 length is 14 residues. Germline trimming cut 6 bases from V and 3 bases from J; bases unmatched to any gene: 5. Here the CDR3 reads CASSRTGFYNEQFF. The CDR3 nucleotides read TGTGCCAGCAGCCGGACAGGCTTCTACAATGAGCAGTTCTTC.

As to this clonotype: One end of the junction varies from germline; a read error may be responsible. This chain's CDR3 is CSARDGVANTGGLFF. The CDR3 bases are TGCAGTGCCCGGGACGGGGTCGCGAACACCGGGGGGCTGTTTTTT. The chain combines TRBV20-1 with TRBJ2-2; tentatively, D is TRBD2 (6 bases). The V gene's germline CDR1 is DFQATT and CDR2 SNEGSKA (reference sequence). The CDR3 runs 15 residues.

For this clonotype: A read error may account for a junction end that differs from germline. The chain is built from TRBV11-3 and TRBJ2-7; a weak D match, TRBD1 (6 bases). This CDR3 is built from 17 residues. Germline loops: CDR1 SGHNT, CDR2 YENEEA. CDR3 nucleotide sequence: TGTGCCAGCAGCCCAGGGGTGTGGCAGGATAATCCCTACGAGCCGTACTTC. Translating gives CASSPGVWQDNPYEPYF.

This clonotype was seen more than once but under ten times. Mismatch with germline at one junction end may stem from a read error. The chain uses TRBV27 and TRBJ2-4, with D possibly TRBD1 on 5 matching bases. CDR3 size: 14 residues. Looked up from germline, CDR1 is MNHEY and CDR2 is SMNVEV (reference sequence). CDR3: CASSYGQGKSIQYF. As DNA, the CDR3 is TGTGCCAGTAGTTATGGCCAGGGTAAAAGCATTCAGTACTTC.

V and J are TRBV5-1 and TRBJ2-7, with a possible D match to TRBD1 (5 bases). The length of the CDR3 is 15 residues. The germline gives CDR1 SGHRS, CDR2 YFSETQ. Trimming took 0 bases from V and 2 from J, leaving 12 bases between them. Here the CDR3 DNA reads TGCGCCAGCAGCTTGGAGGGCAGGGAAGCCTACGAGCAGTACTTC. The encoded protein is CASSLEGREAYEQYF.

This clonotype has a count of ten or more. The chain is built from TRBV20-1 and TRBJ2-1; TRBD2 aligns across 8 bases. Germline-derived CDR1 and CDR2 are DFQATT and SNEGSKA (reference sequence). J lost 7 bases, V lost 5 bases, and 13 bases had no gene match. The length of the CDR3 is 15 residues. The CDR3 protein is CSAGAAGGGGNEQFF. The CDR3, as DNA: TGCAGTGCTGGGGCGGCGGGAGGAGGGGGGAATGAGCAGTTCTTC.

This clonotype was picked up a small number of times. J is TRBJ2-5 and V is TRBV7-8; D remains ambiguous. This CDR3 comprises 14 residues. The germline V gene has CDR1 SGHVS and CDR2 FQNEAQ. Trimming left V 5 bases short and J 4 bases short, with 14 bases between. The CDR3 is CASSLMSFRETQYF. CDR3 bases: TGTGCCAGCAGCCTTATGTCGTTCCGAGAGACCCAGTACTTC. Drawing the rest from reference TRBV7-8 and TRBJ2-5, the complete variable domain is GAGVSQSPRYKVAKRGQDVALRCDPISGHVSLFWYQQALGQGPEFLTYFQNEAQLDKSGLPSDRFFAERPEGSVSTLKIQRTQQEDSAVYLCASSLMSFRETQYFGPGTRLLVL.

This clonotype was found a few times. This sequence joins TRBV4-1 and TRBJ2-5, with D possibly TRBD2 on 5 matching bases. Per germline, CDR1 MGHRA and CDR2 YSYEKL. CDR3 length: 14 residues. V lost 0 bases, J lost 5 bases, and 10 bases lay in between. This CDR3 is CASSQDTGWETQYF. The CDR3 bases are TGCGCCAGCAGCCAAGATACGGGGTGGGAGACCCAGTACTTC.

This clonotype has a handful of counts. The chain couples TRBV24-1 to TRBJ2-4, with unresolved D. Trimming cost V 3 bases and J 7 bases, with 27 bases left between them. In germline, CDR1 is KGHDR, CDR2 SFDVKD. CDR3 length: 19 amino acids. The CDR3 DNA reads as TGTGCCACCAGTGATCCACGGCGCCCGTGGCGGCTTCTTGGGAACATTCAGTACTTC. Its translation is CATSDPRRPWRLLGNIQYF.

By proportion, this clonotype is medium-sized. DNA for the CDR3: TGTGCCAGCAGCAATCGACAGGCGCACTACGAGCAGTACTTC. It yields the protein CASSNRQAHYEQYF. The chain carries TRBV7-9 and TRBJ2-7; D is perhaps TRBD1 (6 bases). Per germline, CDR1 SEHNR and CDR2 FQNEAQ (reference sequence). The CDR3 has 14 amino acids. V lost 5 bases, J lost 3 bases, and 14 bases lay in between. Variable domain in full (rest from reference TRBV7-9 and TRBJ2-7): DTGVSQNPRHKITKRGQNVTFRCDPISEHNRLYWYRQTLGQGPEFLTYFQNEAQLEKSRLLSDRFSAERPKGSFSTLEIQRTEQGDSAMYLCASSNRQAHYEQYFGPGTRLTVT.

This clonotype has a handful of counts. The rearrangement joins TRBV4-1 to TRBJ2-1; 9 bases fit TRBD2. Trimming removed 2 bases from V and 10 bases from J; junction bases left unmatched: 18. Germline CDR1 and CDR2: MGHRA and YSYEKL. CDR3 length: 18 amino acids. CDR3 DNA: TGCGCCAGCAGCCAATTTGGAATAGCGGGAGTCGAAGGTTTGGAGCAGTTCTTC. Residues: CASSQFGIAGVEGLEQFF.

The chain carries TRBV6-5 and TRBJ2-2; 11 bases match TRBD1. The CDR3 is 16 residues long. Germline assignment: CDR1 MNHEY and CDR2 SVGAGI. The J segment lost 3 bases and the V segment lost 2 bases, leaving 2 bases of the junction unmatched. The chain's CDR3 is CASSYPGQGDTGELFF. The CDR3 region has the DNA TGTGCCAGCAGTTACCCGGGACAGGGGGACACCGGGGAGCTGTTTTTT.

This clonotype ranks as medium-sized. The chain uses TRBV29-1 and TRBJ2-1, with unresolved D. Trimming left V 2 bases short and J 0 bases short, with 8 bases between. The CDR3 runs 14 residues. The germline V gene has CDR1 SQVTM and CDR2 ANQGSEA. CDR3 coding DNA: TGCAGCGTTGAAAGTAGGATCTCCTACAATGAGCAGTTCTTC. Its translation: CSVESRISYNEQFF.

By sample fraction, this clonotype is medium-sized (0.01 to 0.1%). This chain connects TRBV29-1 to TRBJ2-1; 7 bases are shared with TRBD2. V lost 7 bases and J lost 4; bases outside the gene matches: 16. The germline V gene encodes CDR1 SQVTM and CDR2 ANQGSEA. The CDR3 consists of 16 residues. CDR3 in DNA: TGCAGCGATACATCGGGGCTAGCGGTTAGTTACAATGAGCAGTTCTTC. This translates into CSDTSGLAVSYNEQFF.

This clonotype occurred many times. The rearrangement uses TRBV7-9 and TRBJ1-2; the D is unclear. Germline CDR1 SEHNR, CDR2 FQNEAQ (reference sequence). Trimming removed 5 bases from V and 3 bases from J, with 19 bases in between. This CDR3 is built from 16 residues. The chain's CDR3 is CASSPLYGSRDYGYTF. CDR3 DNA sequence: TGTGCCAGCAGCCCCCTTTACGGCAGTAGAGACTATGGCTACACCTTC.

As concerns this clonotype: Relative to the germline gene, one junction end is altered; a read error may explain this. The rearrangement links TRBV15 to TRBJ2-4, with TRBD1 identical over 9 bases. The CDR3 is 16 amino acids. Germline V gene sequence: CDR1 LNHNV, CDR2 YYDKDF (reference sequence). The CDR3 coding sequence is TGTGTCACCGGCCCGGGACAGGGCTCTTTAAGGAACATTCAGTACTTC. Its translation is CVTGPGQGSLRNIQYF.

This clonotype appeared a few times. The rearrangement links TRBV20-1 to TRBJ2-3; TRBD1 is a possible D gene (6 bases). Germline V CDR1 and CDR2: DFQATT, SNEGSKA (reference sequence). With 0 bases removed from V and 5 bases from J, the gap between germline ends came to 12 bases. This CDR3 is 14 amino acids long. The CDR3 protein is CSAREGAREDTQYF. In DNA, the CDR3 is TGCAGTGCTAGAGAGGGGGCTAGGGAAGATACGCAGTATTTT.

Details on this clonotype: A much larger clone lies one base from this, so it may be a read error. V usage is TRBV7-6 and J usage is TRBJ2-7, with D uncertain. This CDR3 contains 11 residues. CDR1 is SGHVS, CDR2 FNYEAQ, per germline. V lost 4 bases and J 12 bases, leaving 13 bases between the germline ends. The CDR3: CASSSGETRYF. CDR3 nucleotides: TGTGCCAGCAGCTCCGGAGAGACCCGGTACTTC.

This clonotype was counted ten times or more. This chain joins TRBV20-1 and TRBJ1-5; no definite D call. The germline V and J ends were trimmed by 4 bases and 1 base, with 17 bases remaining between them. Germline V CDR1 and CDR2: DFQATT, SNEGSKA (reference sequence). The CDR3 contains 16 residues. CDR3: CSAKDAVRLSNQPQHF. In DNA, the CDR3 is TGCAGTGCTAAAGATGCGGTCAGATTAAGCAATCAGCCCCAGCATTTT.

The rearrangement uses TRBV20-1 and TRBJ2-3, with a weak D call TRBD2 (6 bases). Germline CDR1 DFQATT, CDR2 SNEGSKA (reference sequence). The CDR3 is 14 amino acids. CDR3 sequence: CSLGGLTSTDTQYF. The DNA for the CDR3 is TGCAGCTTGGGAGGACTAACTAGCACAGATACGCAGTATTTT.

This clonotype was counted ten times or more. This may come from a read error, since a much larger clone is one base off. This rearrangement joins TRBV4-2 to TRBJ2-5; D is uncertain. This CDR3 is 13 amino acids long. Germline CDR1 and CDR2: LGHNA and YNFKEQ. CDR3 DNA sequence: TGTGCCAGCGGCCAAGAACGTCGGGAGACCCAGTACTTC. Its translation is CASGQERRETQYF.

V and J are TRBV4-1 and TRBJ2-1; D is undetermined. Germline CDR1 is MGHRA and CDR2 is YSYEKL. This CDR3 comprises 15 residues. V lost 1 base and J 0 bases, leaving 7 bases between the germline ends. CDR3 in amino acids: CASSQGASSYNEQFF. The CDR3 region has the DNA TGCGCCAGCAGCCAAGGGGCTAGCTCCTACAATGAGCAGTTCTTC.